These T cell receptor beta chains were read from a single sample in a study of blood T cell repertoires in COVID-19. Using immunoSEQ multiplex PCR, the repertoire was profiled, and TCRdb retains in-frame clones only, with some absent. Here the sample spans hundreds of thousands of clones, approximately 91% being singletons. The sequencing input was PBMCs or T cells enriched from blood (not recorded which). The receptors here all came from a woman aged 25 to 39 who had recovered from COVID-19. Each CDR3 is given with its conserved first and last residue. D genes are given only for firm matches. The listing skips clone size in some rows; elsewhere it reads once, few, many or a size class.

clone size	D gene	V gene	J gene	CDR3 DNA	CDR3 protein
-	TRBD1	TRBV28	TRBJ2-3	TGTGCCAGCAGTTCATGGACAGGGAAGGGCAACGAGGTGGATACGCAGTATTTT	CASSSWTGKGNEVDTQYF
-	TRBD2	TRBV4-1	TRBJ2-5	TGCGCCAGCAGCCAAGGTCTAGCGGGGGGGGAGAGGCAGACCCAGTACTTC	CASSQGLAGGERQTQYF
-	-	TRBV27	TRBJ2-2	TGTGCCAGCAGTCCCCTGGACTATCTGAACACCGGGGAGCTGTTTTTT	CASSPLDYLNTGELFF
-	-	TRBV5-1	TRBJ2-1	TGCGCCAGCAGCATAATTCAGGGAAATGAGCAGTTCTTC	CASSIIQGNEQFF
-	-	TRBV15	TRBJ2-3	TGTGCCACCAGCAGAGATGCGGAGCGGGCAGAAGATACGCAGTATTTT	CATSRDAERAEDTQYF
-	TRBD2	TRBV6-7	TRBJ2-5	TGTGCCAGCAGCCTAGGACTAGCGGGAGGGCCGAAGTTCCGAGAGACCCAGTACTTC	CASSLGLAGGPKFRETQYF
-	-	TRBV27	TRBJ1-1	TGTGCCAGCAGTCTACGGGGCACTGAAGCTTTCTTT	CASSLRGTEAFF
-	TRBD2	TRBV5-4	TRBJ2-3	TGTGCCAGCAGCTTGGCCGGGCTAGCGGGAGCGGGGGCTACGCAGTATTTT	CASSLAGLAGAGATQYF
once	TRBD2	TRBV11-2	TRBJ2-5	TGTGCCAGCAGCCGCGGGACTAGCGGGAAAGAGACCCAGTACTTC	CASSRGTSGKETQYF
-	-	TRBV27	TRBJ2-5	TGTGCCAGCAGTTTTGGATGGGTGGGAGGAAGGCAAGAGACCCAGTACTTC	CASSFGWVGGRQETQYF
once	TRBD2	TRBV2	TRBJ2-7	TGTGCCAGCAACGATGGCGGGAGGTTATGGTCCTACGAGCAGTACTTC	CASNDGGRLWSYEQYF
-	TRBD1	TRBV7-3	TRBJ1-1	TGTGCCAGCAGCACTGGGACAGGGGGCACTGAAGCTTTCTTT	CASSTGTGGTEAFF
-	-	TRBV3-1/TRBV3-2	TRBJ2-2	TGTGCCAGCAGCCAAGATGAGGGTTGGTTCTACACCGGGGAGCTGTTTTTT	CASSQDEGWFYTGELFF
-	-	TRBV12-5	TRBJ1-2	TGTGCTAGTGGTTTGTACCCTTCAGGGTATGGCTACACCTTC	CASGLYPSGYGYTF
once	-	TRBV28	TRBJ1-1	TGTGCCAGCCGTATAACAAGTAACACTGAAGCTTTCTTT	CASRITSNTEAFF
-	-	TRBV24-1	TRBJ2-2	TGTGCCACCAGTGACCGTAACAGGCAGGGGGGCACCGGGGAGCTGTTTTTT	CATSDRNRQGGTGELFF
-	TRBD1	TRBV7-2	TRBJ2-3	TGTGCCAGCAGCCTCAGACAGGGAACAGATACGCAGTATTTT	CASSLRQGTDTQYF
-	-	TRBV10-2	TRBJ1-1	TGCGCCAGCAGCCAAAACACTGAAGCTTTCTTT	CASSQNTEAFF
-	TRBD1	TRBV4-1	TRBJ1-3	TGCGCCAGCAGCCAGGGATGGACAGGCGCCCGGCCCATATATTTT	CASSQGWTGARPIYF
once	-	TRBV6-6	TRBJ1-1	TGTGCCAGCAGCCGTATCGGGGACACTGAAGCTTTCTTT	CASSRIGDTEAFF
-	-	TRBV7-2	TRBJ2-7	TGTGCCAGCAGCTTGGTTAACAGGGAGTCGGTCTACGAGCAGTACTTC	CASSLVNRESVYEQYF
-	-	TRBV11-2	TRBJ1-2	TGTGCCAGCAGCTTAGAGAGGTACAACCCCTCTAACTATGGCTACACCTTC	CASSLERYNPSNYGYTF
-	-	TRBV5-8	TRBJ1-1	TGTGCCAGCAGCTTAACCCGACACTTCAACACTGAAGCTTTCTTT	CASSLTRHFNTEAFF
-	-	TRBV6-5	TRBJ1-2	TGTGCCAGCAGTATCGGGTTTAACTATGGCTACACCTTC	CASSIGFNYGYTF
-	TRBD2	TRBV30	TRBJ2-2	TGTGCCTGGAGTGGGGGACTAGCGGGAGGGGCCGGGGAGCTGTTTTTT	CAWSGGLAGGAGELFF
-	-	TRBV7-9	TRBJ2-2	TGTGCCCTTCTCCCTCAAGACAGGTCAAAGGAAGCCGGGGAGCTGTTTTTT	CALLPQDRSKEAGELFF
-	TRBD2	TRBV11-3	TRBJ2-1	TGTGCCAGCAGCCTCTGGCTAGCGGGGGGGAGGAGCTCCTACAATGAGCAGTTCTTC	CASSLWLAGGRSSYNEQFF
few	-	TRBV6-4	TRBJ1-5	TGTGCCAGCAGTCAAGGGGGCAATCAGCCCCAGCATTTT	CASSQGGNQPQHF
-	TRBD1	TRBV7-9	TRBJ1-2	TGTGCCAGCAGCCTTTCCAAGGGGGCGAAGGAACTATATGGCTACACCTTC	CASSLSKGAKELYGYTF
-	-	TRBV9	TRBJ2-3	TGTGCCAGCAGCGTAGACTCAGATACGCAGTATTTT	CASSVDSDTQYF
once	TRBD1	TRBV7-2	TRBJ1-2	TGTGCCAGCAGCTTAAGGGGGCCTTCGGGATATAACTATGGCTACACCTTC	CASSLRGPSGYNYGYTF
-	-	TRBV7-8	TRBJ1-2	TGTGCCAGCAGCCCCGAGACAGTTTATGGCTACACCTTC	CASSPETVYGYTF
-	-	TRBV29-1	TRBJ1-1	TGCAGCGTTGAAGGGCGGGGGGCAACTGAAGCTTTCTTT	CSVEGRGATEAFF
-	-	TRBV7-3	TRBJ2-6	TGTGCCAGCAGCCCGATTGGGTCCTCTAGCTCTGGGGCCAACGTCCTGACTTTC	CASSPIGSSSSGANVLTF
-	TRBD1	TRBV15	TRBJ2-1	TGTGCCACCAGCCGAAGGACAGGGGGCTACAATGAGCAGTTCTTC	CATSRRTGGYNEQFF
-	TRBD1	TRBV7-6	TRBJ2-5	TGTGCCAGCAGCACCCCCACGTCGGGACAGGGGGGAGAGACCCAGTACTTC	CASSTPTSGQGGETQYF
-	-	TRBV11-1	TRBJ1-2	TGTGCCAGCAGCCACACAGGGTTCTATGGCTACACCTTC	CASSHTGFYGYTF
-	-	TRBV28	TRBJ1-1	TGTGCCAGCAGTTTAGGCGGGGGGGCGAACACTGAAGCTTTCTTT	CASSLGGGANTEAFF
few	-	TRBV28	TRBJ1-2	TGTGCCAGCACCCAGACCCGGGGAGGCGATCTTAACTATGGCTACACCTTC	CASTQTRGGDLNYGYTF
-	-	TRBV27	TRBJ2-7	TGTGCCAGCAGTTCCCGAACGGCGAGGGCCCGTACCTACGAGCAGTACTTC	CASSSRTARARTYEQYF
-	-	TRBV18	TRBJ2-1	TGTGCCAGCTCACCTGGGACAGAGCAGTTCTTC	CASSPGTEQFF